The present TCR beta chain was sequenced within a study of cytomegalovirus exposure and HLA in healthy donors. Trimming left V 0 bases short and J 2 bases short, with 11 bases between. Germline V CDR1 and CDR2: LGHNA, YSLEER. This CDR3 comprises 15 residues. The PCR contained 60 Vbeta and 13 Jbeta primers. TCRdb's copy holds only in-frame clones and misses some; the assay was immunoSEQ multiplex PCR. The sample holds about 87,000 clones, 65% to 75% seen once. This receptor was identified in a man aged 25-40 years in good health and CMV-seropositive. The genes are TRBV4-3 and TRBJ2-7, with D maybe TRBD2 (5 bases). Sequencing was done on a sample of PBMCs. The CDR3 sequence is CASSQELDWTYEQYF. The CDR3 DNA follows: TGCGCCAGCAGCCAAGAACTGGACTGGACCTACGAGCAGTACTTC.